The clone carrying this T cell receptor (beta chain) was observed at least ten times. This entry belongs to a study of kidney transplant recipient with SARS-CoV-2 infection. In TCRdb, the reads were re-called with MiXCR into one record per CDR3 protein. Among 200,000 to 300,000 distinct CDR3 sequences listed, 29% were seen once. The sample consisted of a blood sample, taken at baseline and between days 110 and 120 from a kidney transplant recipient. This sequence was found in a male patient aged 25 to 39 who had COVID-19 and was a kidney transplant recipient. A subset of T cells may come from the graft donor.

The CDR3 coding sequence is TGCGCCAGCAGTGATTTGGACGGGGAGCTGTTTTTT. As protein: CASSDLDGELFF. The rearrangement joins TRBV10-2 to TRBJ2-2, with D uncertain. The V and J ends lost 3 bases and 7 bases respectively, with 6 bases between them. This CDR3 has 12 amino acids. The germline gives CDR1 WSHSY, CDR2 SAAADI.